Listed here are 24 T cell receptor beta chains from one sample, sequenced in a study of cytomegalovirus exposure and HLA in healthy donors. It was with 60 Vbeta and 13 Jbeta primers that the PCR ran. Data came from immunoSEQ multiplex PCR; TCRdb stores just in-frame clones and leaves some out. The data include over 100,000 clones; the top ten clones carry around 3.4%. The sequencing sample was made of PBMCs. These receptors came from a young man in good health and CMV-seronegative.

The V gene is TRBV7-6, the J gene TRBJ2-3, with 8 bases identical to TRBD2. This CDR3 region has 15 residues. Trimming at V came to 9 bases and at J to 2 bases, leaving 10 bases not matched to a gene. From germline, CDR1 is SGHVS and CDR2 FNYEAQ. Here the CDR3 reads CARRPLAGHTDTQYF. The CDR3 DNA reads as TGTGCCAGGAGGCCATTAGCGGGGCACACAGATACGCAGTATTTT.

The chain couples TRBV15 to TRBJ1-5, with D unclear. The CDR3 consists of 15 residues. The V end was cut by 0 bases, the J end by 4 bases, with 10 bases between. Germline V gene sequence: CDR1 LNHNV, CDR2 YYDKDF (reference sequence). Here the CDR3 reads CATSRDGRENQPQHF. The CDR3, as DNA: TGTGCCACCAGCAGAGATGGACGGGAAAATCAGCCCCAGCATTTT.

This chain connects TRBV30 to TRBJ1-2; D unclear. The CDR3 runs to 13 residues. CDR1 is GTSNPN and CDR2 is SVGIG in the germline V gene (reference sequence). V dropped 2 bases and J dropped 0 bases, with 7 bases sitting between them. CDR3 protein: CAWSSTPNYGYTF. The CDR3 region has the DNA TGTGCCTGGAGTTCAACTCCTAACTATGGCTACACCTTC.

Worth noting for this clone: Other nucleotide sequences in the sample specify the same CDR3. The CDR3 loop is CASSPGQGAYEQYF. CDR3 nucleotides: TGCGCCAGCAGCCCCGGACAGGGGGCCTACGAGCAGTACTTC. V is TRBV5-1 and J is TRBJ2-7; 10 bases align to TRBD1. CDR3 length equals 14 residues. CDR1 is SGHRS and CDR2 is YFSETQ in the germline V gene. The V segment lost 4 bases and the J segment 2 bases; nucleotides outside the gene matches: 3.

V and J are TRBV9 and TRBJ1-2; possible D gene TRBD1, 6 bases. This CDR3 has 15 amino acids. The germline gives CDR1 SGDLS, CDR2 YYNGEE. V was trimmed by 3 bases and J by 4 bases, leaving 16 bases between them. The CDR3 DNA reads TGTGCCAGCAGCGCCCCTGAATTGGGGGCCTATGGCTACACCTTC. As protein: CASSAPELGAYGYTF.

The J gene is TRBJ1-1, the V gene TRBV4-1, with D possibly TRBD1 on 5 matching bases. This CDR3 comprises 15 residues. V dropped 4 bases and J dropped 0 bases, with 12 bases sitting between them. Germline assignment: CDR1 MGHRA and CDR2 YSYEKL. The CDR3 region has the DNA TGCGCCAGCAGCCCGCGGGACCTCCTGAACACTGAAGCTTTCTTT. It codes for CASSPRDLLNTEAFF.

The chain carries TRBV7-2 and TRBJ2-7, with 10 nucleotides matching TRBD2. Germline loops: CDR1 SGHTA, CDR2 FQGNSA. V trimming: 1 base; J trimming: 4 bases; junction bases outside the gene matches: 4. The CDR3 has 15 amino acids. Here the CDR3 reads CASSLERGGWYEQYF. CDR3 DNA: TGTGCCAGCAGCTTAGAGCGGGGGGGCTGGTACGAGCAGTACTTC.

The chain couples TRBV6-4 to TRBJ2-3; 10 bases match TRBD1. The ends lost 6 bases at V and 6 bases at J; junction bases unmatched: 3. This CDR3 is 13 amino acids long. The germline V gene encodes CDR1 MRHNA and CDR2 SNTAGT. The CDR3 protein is CASRRTGGDTQYF. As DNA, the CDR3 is TGTGCCAGCAGAAGGACAGGGGGGGATACGCAGTATTTT.

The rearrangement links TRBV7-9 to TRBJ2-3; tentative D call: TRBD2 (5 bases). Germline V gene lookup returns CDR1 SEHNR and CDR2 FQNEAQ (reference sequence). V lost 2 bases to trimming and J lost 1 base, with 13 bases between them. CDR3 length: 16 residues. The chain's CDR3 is CASSLSASTGTDTQYF. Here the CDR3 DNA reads TGTGCCAGCAGCTTATCGGCTAGCACCGGCACAGATACGCAGTATTTT.

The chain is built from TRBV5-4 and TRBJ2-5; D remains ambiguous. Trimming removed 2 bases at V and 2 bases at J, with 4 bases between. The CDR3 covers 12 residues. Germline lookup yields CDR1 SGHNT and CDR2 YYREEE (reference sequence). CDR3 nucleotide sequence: TGTGCCAGCAGCTTACAGCAAGAGACCCAGTACTTC. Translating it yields CASSLQQETQYF.

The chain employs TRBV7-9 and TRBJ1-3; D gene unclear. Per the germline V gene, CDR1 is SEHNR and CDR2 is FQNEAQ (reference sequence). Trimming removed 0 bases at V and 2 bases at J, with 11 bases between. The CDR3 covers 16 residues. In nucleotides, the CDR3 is TGTGCCAGCAGCTTAGCTGGCGCGGCTGCTGGAAACACCATATATTTT. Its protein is CASSLAGAAAGNTIYF.

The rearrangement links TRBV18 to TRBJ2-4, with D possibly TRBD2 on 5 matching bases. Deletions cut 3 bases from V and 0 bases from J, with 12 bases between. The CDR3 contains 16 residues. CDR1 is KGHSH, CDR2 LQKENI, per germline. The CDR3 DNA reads TGTGCCAGCTCACCGCTCGACGGGATAGCCAAAAACATTCAGTACTTC. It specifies CASSPLDGIAKNIQYF.

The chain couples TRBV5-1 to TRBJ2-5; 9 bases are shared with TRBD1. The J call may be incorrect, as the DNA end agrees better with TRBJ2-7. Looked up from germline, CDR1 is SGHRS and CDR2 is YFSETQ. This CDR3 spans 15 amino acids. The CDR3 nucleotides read TGCGCCAGCAGCAGAAACACAGGGGGCAGCTACGAGCAGTACTTC. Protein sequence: CASSRNTGGSYEQYF.

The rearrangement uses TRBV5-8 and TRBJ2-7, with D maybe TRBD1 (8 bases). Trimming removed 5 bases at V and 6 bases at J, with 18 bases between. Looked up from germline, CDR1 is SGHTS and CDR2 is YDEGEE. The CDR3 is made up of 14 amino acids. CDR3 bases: TGTGCCAGCAGTCTCGGCAACAGGGGGGGCGAGCAGTACTTC. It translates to CASSLGNRGGEQYF. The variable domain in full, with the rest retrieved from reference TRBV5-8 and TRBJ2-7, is EAGVTQSPTHLIKTRGQQATLRCSPISGHTSVYWYQQALGLGLQFLLWYDEGEERNRGNFPPRFSGRQFPNYSSELNVNALELEDSALYLCASSLGNRGGEQYFGPGTRLTVT.

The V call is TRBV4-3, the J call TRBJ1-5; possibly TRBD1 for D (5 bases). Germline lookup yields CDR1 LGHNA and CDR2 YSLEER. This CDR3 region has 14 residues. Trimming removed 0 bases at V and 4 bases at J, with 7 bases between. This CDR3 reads CASSQEPGNQPQHF. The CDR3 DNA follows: TGCGCCAGCAGCCAAGAGCCAGGGAATCAGCCCCAGCATTTT.

The CDR3 coding sequence is TGTGCCAGCAGTGCCCTTGACAGATCACTAGCCAAAAACATTCAGTACTTC. Amino acid sequence: CASSALDRSLAKNIQYF. The chain employs TRBV28 and TRBJ2-4; TRBD1 might be the D (5 bases). The V end was cut by 5 bases, the J end by 0 bases, with 17 bases between. CDR3 size: 17 residues. CDR1 is MDHEN, CDR2 SYDVKM, per germline. The whole variable domain, remainder taken from reference TRBV28 and TRBJ2-4, is DVKVTQSSRYLVKRTGEKVFLECVQDMDHENMFWYRQDPGLGLRLIYFSYDVKMKEKGDIPEGYSVSREKKERFSLILESASTNQTSMYLCASSALDRSLAKNIQYFGAGTRLSVL.

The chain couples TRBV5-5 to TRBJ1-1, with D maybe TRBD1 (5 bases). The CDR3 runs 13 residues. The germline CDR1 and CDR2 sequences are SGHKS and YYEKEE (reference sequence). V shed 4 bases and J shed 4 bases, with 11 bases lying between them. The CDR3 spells CASSAPGGTEAFF. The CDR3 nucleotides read TGTGCCAGCAGCGCCCCCGGGGGCACTGAAGCTTTCTTT.

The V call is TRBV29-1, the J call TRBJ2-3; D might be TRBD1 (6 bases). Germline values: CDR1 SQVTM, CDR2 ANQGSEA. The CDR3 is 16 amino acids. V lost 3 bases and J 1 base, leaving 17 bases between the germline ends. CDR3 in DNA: TGCAGCGTTGACATGACAGGACTTTTGGGCACAGATACGCAGTATTTT. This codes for CSVDMTGLLGTDTQYF.

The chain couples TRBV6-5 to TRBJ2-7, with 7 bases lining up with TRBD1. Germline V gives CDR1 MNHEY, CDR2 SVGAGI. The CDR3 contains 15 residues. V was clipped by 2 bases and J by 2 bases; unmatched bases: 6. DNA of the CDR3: TGTGCCAGCAGTTACAGGGACAGAAGGGCCTACGAGCAGTACTTC. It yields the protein CASSYRDRRAYEQYF.

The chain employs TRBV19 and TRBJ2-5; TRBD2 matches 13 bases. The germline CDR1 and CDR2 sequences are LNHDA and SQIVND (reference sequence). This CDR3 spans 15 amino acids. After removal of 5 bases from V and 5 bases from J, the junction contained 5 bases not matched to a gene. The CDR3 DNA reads TGTGCCAGTAGTCTGGGACTAGCGGGGTTTGAGACCCAGTACTTC. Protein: CASSLGLAGFETQYF. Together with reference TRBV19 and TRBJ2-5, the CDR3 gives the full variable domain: DGGITQSPKYLFRKEGQNVTLSCEQNLNHDAMYWYRQDPGQGLRLIYYSQIVNDFQKGDIAEGYSVSREKKESFPLTVTSAQKNPTAFYLCASSLGLAGFETQYFGPGTRLLVL.

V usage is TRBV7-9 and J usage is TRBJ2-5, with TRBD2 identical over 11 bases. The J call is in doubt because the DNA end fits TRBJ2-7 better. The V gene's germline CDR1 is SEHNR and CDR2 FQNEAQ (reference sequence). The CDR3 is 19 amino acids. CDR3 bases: TGTGCCAGCAGCTTAGTAATAGCGGGGGGGAAACCTCACTCCTACGAGCAGTACTTC. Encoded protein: CASSLVIAGGKPHSYEQYF.

The CDR3 DNA follows: TGTGCCAGCAGCGCCACAACCAGGGGGGATGGCTACACCTTC. Translation gives CASSATTRGDGYTF. The rearrangement uses TRBV11-2 and TRBJ1-2; 7 bases are a match to TRBD1. This CDR3 contains 14 residues. V shed 5 bases, J shed 6 bases, and the junction held 9 bases outside the gene matches. Per germline, CDR1 SGHAT and CDR2 FQNNGV.

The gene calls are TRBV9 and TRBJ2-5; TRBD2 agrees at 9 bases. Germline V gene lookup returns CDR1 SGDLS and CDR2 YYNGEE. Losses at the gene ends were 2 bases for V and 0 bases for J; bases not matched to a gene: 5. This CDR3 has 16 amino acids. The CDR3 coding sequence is TGTGCCAGCAGCGTCGATAGCGGGGGCTACCAAGAGACCCAGTACTTC. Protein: CASSVDSGGYQETQYF.

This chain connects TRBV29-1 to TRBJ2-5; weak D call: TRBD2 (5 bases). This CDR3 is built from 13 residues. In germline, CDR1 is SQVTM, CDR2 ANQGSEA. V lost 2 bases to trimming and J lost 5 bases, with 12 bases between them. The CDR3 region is CSVEFGVGETQYF. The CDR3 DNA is TGCAGCGTTGAATTCGGGGTCGGGGAGACCCAGTACTTC. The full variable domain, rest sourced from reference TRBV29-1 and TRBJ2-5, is SAVISQKPSRDICQRGTSLTIQCQVDSQVTMMFWYRQQPGQSLTLIATANQGSEATYESGFVIDKFPISRPNLTFSTLTVSNMSPEDSSIYLCSVEFGVGETQYFGPGTRLLVL.